The rows below give T cell receptor beta chains drawn from one sample of a study of cytomegalovirus exposure and HLA in healthy donors. Profiled with immunoSEQ multiplex PCR; TCRdb holds only in-frame clones, not every one. The sample yields 200,000 to 250,000 clones, more than 75% seen once. Source material: PBMCs. The origin of the receptors is a woman in her thirties or forties in good health and CMV-seronegative. CDR3s include the opening cysteine and the closing phenylalanine or tryptophan. The order of the fields is clone size, V gene, CDR3 length, D gene, J gene, CDR3 protein, CDR3 DNA. D genes are given only for firm matches. Not every row has a clone size; where given, it reads once, few, many or a size class.

clone size: -; V gene: TRBV7-9; CDR3 length: 16; D gene: -; J gene: TRBJ2-4; CDR3 protein: CASSQTGGGVWNIQYF; CDR3 DNA: TGTGCCAGCAGCCAAACCGGGGGAGGTGTTTGGAACATTCAGTACTTC
clone size: few; V gene: TRBV11-1; CDR3 length: 14; D gene: TRBD1; J gene: TRBJ2-5; CDR3 protein: CASAVGQGRETQYF; CDR3 DNA: TGTGCCAGCGCGGTCGGACAGGGGAGAGAGACCCAGTACTTC
clone size: once; V gene: TRBV11-2; CDR3 length: 15; D gene: TRBD2; J gene: TRBJ2-7; CDR3 protein: CASSFSGSIGHEQYF; CDR3 DNA: TGTGCCAGCAGCTTCAGCGGGAGTATCGGCCACGAGCAGTACTTC
clone size: -; V gene: TRBV27; CDR3 length: 19; D gene: TRBD2; J gene: TRBJ2-1; CDR3 protein: CASSHSGLAGGSSYNEQFF; CDR3 DNA: TGTGCCAGCAGTCACTCCGGACTAGCGGGAGGGAGCTCCTACAATGAGCAGTTCTTC
clone size: -; V gene: TRBV7-9; CDR3 length: 15; D gene: TRBD1; J gene: TRBJ2-4; CDR3 protein: CASSNYRGWENIQYF; CDR3 DNA: TGTGCCAGCAGCAACTACAGGGGATGGGAAAACATTCAGTACTTC
clone size: once; V gene: TRBV5-1; CDR3 length: 21; D gene: TRBD1; J gene: TRBJ1-5; CDR3 protein: CASSLPQGSKRVSGSNQPQHF; CDR3 DNA: TGCGCCAGCAGCTTGCCACAGGGGAGCAAGAGGGTATCGGGTAGCAATCAGCCCCAGCATTTT
clone size: -; V gene: TRBV28; CDR3 length: 16; D gene: -; J gene: TRBJ2-7; CDR3 protein: CASSPAFVGVSYEQYF; CDR3 DNA: TGTGCCAGCAGTCCGGCTTTCGTGGGAGTCTCCTACGAGCAGTACTTC
clone size: once; V gene: TRBV7-8; CDR3 length: 15; D gene: -; J gene: TRBJ1-4; CDR3 protein: CASSLNQGRNEKLFF; CDR3 DNA: TGTGCCAGCAGCTTAAACCAGGGGAGAAATGAAAAACTGTTTTTT
clone size: -; V gene: TRBV10-3; CDR3 length: 13; D gene: -; J gene: TRBJ1-2; CDR3 protein: CAISAGVGDGYTF; CDR3 DNA: TGTGCCATCAGTGCAGGGGTAGGAGATGGCTACACCTTC
clone size: -; V gene: TRBV9; CDR3 length: 15; D gene: TRBD2; J gene: TRBJ2-7; CDR3 protein: CASSVGGLAGDEQYF; CDR3 DNA: TGTGCCAGCAGCGTAGGGGGACTAGCGGGAGACGAGCAGTACTTC
clone size: -; V gene: TRBV28; CDR3 length: 15; D gene: -; J gene: TRBJ2-7; CDR3 protein: CASSSGQRSSYEQYF; CDR3 DNA: TGTGCCAGCAGTTCCGGACAGAGGAGCTCCTACGAGCAGTACTTC
clone size: -; V gene: TRBV12-5; CDR3 length: 14; D gene: -; J gene: TRBJ2-5; CDR3 protein: CASGRLAAPETQYF; CDR3 DNA: TGTGCTAGTGGTCGCTTAGCGGCCCCAGAGACCCAGTACTTC
clone size: -; V gene: TRBV2; CDR3 length: 18; D gene: TRBD2; J gene: TRBJ2-3; CDR3 protein: CASSAGRLAGVATDTQYF; CDR3 DNA: TGTGCCAGCAGTGCCGGAAGGCTAGCGGGAGTAGCGACAGATACGCAGTATTTT
clone size: -; V gene: TRBV7-2; CDR3 length: 14; D gene: TRBD2; J gene: TRBJ2-7; CDR3 protein: CASSLVQRDFEQYF; CDR3 DNA: TGTGCCAGCAGCTTAGTACAGCGGGACTTCGAGCAGTACTTC
clone size: -; V gene: TRBV10-1; CDR3 length: 13; D gene: -; J gene: TRBJ2-3; CDR3 protein: CASSESSQGTQYF; CDR3 DNA: TGCGCCAGCAGTGAGTCGTCCCAGGGTACGCAGTATTTT
clone size: few; V gene: TRBV6-1; CDR3 length: 13; D gene: -; J gene: TRBJ1-1; CDR3 protein: CASSFVGGTEAFF; CDR3 DNA: TGTGCCAGCAGCTTTGTGGGGGGCACTGAAGCTTTCTTT
clone size: -; V gene: TRBV15; CDR3 length: 15; D gene: TRBD1; J gene: TRBJ2-7; CDR3 protein: CATSRGGQGTYEQYF; CDR3 DNA: TGTGCCACCAGCAGAGGGGGACAGGGGACCTACGAGCAGTACTTC
clone size: -; V gene: TRBV4-2; CDR3 length: 14; D gene: -; J gene: TRBJ2-7; CDR3 protein: CASSHGGSFNEQYF; CDR3 DNA: TGTGCCAGCAGCCATGGCGGATCATTCAACGAGCAGTACTTC
clone size: once; V gene: TRBV5-6; CDR3 length: 11; D gene: -; J gene: TRBJ1-2; CDR3 protein: CASSLLGGYTF; CDR3 DNA: TGTGCCAGCAGCTTGTTGGGGGGGTACACCTTC
clone size: -; V gene: TRBV19; CDR3 length: 14; D gene: TRBD1; J gene: TRBJ1-4; CDR3 protein: CASSMGQGNEKLFF; CDR3 DNA: TGTGCCAGTAGTATGGGACAGGGGAATGAAAAACTGTTTTTT
clone size: -; V gene: TRBV28; CDR3 length: 15; D gene: -; J gene: TRBJ1-2; CDR3 protein: CASSPGGRRGYGYTF; CDR3 DNA: TGTGCCAGCAGCCCCGGAGGGAGGAGAGGTTATGGCTACACCTTC
clone size: -; V gene: TRBV2; CDR3 length: 16; D gene: TRBD1; J gene: TRBJ1-3; CDR3 protein: CASSHGTGSSGNTIYF; CDR3 DNA: TGTGCCAGCAGTCACGGGACAGGTTCCTCTGGAAACACCATATATTTT
clone size: -; V gene: TRBV5-6; CDR3 length: 16; D gene: -; J gene: TRBJ2-1; CDR3 protein: CASSLNGRTPDNEQFF; CDR3 DNA: TGTGCCAGCAGCTTAAACGGCAGGACACCTGACAATGAGCAGTTCTTC
clone size: -; V gene: TRBV30; CDR3 length: 15; D gene: TRBD1; J gene: TRBJ1-4; CDR3 protein: CAWSPGWDRGEKLFF; CDR3 DNA: TGTGCCTGGAGTCCAGGATGGGACAGAGGAGAAAAACTGTTTTTT
clone size: -; V gene: TRBV10-2; CDR3 length: 16; D gene: TRBD2; J gene: TRBJ2-7; CDR3 protein: CASRDGGGAISYEQYF; CDR3 DNA: TGCGCCAGCAGAGACGGGGGGGGCGCGATCAGCTACGAGCAGTACTTC
clone size: -; V gene: TRBV2; CDR3 length: 11; D gene: -; J gene: TRBJ1-1; CDR3 protein: CASSREAEAFF; CDR3 DNA: TGTGCCAGCAGCCGGGAGGCTGAAGCTTTCTTT
clone size: -; V gene: TRBV4-1; CDR3 length: 15; D gene: TRBD2; J gene: TRBJ2-1; CDR3 protein: CASSQPGLAGVEQFF; CDR3 DNA: TGCGCCAGCAGCCAGCCGGGACTAGCGGGAGTAGAGCAGTTCTTC
clone size: -; V gene: TRBV7-9; CDR3 length: 16; D gene: -; J gene: TRBJ1-4; CDR3 protein: CASTPGDSYANEKLFF; CDR3 DNA: TGTGCCAGCACCCCCGGGGACTCCTATGCTAATGAAAAACTGTTTTTT
clone size: once; V gene: TRBV9; CDR3 length: 15; D gene: TRBD1; J gene: TRBJ1-1; CDR3 protein: CASSRSGQVDTEAFF; CDR3 DNA: TGTGCCAGCAGCCGAAGCGGACAGGTGGACACTGAAGCTTTCTTT
clone size: -; V gene: TRBV6-6; CDR3 length: 15; D gene: TRBD1; J gene: TRBJ1-5; CDR3 protein: CASSYSTDRVQPQHF; CDR3 DNA: TGTGCCAGCAGTTACTCCACGGACAGGGTTCAGCCCCAGCATTTT
clone size: -; V gene: TRBV2; CDR3 length: 15; D gene: -; J gene: TRBJ1-2; CDR3 protein: CASSEWGLGNYGYTF; CDR3 DNA: TGTGCCAGCAGTGAATGGGGCCTAGGGAACTATGGCTACACCTTC
clone size: -; V gene: TRBV7-9; CDR3 length: 14; D gene: -; J gene: TRBJ1-4; CDR3 protein: CASSLSSDREKLFF; CDR3 DNA: TGTGCCAGCAGCTTATCATCAGATCGCGAAAAACTGTTTTTT
clone size: -; V gene: TRBV6-1; CDR3 length: 16; D gene: -; J gene: TRBJ1-2; CDR3 protein: CASSEALGQGYYGYTF; CDR3 DNA: TGTGCCAGCAGTGAAGCCCTCGGGCAGGGGTACTATGGCTACACCTTC
clone size: -; V gene: TRBV2; CDR3 length: 13; D gene: -; J gene: TRBJ2-5; CDR3 protein: CASRSAGQETQYF; CDR3 DNA: TGTGCCAGCAGGTCGGCGGGGCAAGAGACCCAGTACTTC
clone size: -; V gene: TRBV19; CDR3 length: 13; D gene: TRBD1; J gene: TRBJ1-1; CDR3 protein: CASSRGQGTEAFF; CDR3 DNA: TGTGCCAGTAGTAGGGGACAGGGGACGGAAGCTTTCTTT
clone size: -; V gene: TRBV19; CDR3 length: 13; D gene: TRBD1; J gene: TRBJ1-1; CDR3 protein: CASCDRENTEAFF; CDR3 DNA: TGTGCCAGTTGCGACAGGGAAAACACTGAAGCTTTCTTT
clone size: -; V gene: TRBV5-5; CDR3 length: 14; D gene: TRBD1; J gene: TRBJ1-5; CDR3 protein: CASSFGTGESAQHF; CDR3 DNA: TGTGCCAGCAGCTTTGGGACAGGGGAATCAGCCCAGCATTTT
clone size: -; V gene: TRBV9; CDR3 length: 14; D gene: TRBD1; J gene: TRBJ1-4; CDR3 protein: CASSAPDRGEKLFF; CDR3 DNA: TGTGCCAGCAGCGCGCCCGACAGGGGAGAAAAACTGTTTTTT
clone size: once; V gene: TRBV9; CDR3 length: 15; D gene: TRBD2; J gene: TRBJ2-7; CDR3 protein: CASSVGLAGAYEQYF; CDR3 DNA: TGTGCCAGCAGCGTAGGACTAGCGGGAGCCTACGAGCAGTACTTC
clone size: -; V gene: TRBV12-5; CDR3 length: 15; D gene: -; J gene: TRBJ2-4; CDR3 protein: CASGPPGVTKNIQYF; CDR3 DNA: TGTGCTAGTGGTCCTCCGGGGGTGACGAAAAACATTCAGTACTTC
clone size: -; V gene: TRBV25-1; CDR3 length: 16; D gene: TRBD1; J gene: TRBJ2-5; CDR3 protein: CASSEMGQGAGETQYF; CDR3 DNA: TGTGCCAGCAGTGAAATGGGACAGGGGGCAGGAGAGACCCAGTACTTC
clone size: -; V gene: TRBV19; CDR3 length: 17; D gene: TRBD1; J gene: TRBJ1-5; CDR3 protein: CASSFSGDSIGNQPQHF; CDR3 DNA: TGTGCCAGTAGTTTTAGCGGGGACAGTATTGGCAATCAGCCCCAGCATTTT
clone size: -; V gene: TRBV7-9; CDR3 length: 15; D gene: -; J gene: TRBJ2-7; CDR3 protein: CASSFIQGFPYEQYF; CDR3 DNA: TGTGCCAGCAGCTTTATCCAGGGGTTTCCCTACGAGCAGTACTTC
clone size: -; V gene: TRBV27; CDR3 length: 14; D gene: TRBD1; J gene: TRBJ1-2; CDR3 protein: CASSTRTGGRGYTF; CDR3 DNA: TGTGCCAGCAGTACCAGGACAGGGGGCAGGGGCTACACCTTC
clone size: -; V gene: TRBV27; CDR3 length: 16; D gene: -; J gene: TRBJ2-5; CDR3 protein: CASSLSRRRDQETQYF; CDR3 DNA: TGTGCCAGCAGTTTGTCTAGGCGACGAGATCAAGAGACCCAGTACTTC
clone size: -; V gene: TRBV10-1; CDR3 length: 15; D gene: -; J gene: TRBJ2-3; CDR3 protein: CASSESRSRTDTQYF; CDR3 DNA: TGCGCCAGCAGTGAGTCGAGAAGCCGCACAGATACGCAGTATTTT
clone size: few; V gene: TRBV30; CDR3 length: 14; D gene: -; J gene: TRBJ1-6; CDR3 protein: CAWSVNRNNSPLHF; CDR3 DNA: TGTGCCTGGAGTGTAAACAGGAATAATTCACCCCTCCACTTT